This TCR beta chain was observed in a study of T-cell reconstitution after alpha-beta-depleted transplantation in children. Unique molecular identifiers tagged the TCRbeta library. TCRdb processed the PCR reads anew with MiXCR; each CDR3 protein has one entry. The sample shows a few hundred thousand distinct CDR3 sequences, about 18% of them seen only once. Only a few counts were recorded for this clonotype. This CDR3 has 13 residues. Trimming left V 4 bases short and J 4 bases short, with 11 bases between. Germline CDR1 is SGHRS and CDR2 is YFSETQ. The chain carries TRBV5-1 and TRBJ1-1, with a weak D call TRBD1 (5 bases). The source was PBMCs from the stem cell graft donor, collected from the stem cell graft. This TCR derives from a human donor who donated a stem cell graft to a child with acute lymphoblastic leukemia. CDR3 sequence (DNA): TGCGCCAGCAGCGTATTGGGGGGCACTGAAGCTTTCTTT. It is translated as CASSVLGGTEAFF. Using reference TRBV5-1 and TRBJ1-1 for the parts outside the CDR3, the full variable domain is KAGVTQTPRYLIKTRGQQVTLSCSPISGHRSVSWYQQTPGQGLQFLFEYFSETQRNKGNFPGRFSGRQFSNSRSEMNVSTLELGDSALYLCASSVLGGTEAFFGQGTRLTVV.